This TCR beta chain was sequenced in a study of blood T cell repertoires in COVID-19. Measured with immunoSEQ multiplex PCR; TCRdb has only the in-frame clones, and not every one. The sample has about 300,000 clones; 70% to 90% are singletons. The CDR3 totals 15 residues. Trimming took 6 bases from V and 3 from J; bases not matched to a gene: 12. Germline-derived CDR1 and CDR2 are SQVTM and ANQGSEA. The clonotype originates from a young man who had recovered from COVID-19. The sample was PBMCs or T cells enriched from blood (not recorded which). The chain is built from TRBV29-1 and TRBJ1-1; TRBD1 matches at 8 bases. CDR3 sequence (DNA): TGCAGCGTAGAACAGGGGGTTTGGGGGGACACTGAAGCTTTCTTT. Translation: CSVEQGVWGDTEAFF.